This T cell receptor beta chain is from a study of blood T cell repertoires in COVID-19. Study information: Acute-phase and convalescent COVID-19 samples originated in the United States, Italy and Spain. From T cells, B-cell-depleted T cells, or PBMCs came the material, which was cDNA or gDNA.

Under the authors' procedure: Estimated nucleated cell counts came from reference gene primer amplification. TCRdb keeps only in-frame clones here, not all; method: immunoSEQ multiplex PCR. That table gives V, J and clone size, and the DNA gave D and trimming. Of about 25,000 clones detected, more than 75% appear once; the ten largest clones hold less than 10%. Germline V gives CDR1 MDHEN, CDR2 SYDVKM. V was clipped by 7 bases and J by 4 bases; unmatched bases: 11. This CDR3 spans 16 amino acids. The V and J genes are TRBV28 and TRBJ1-5, with 9 bases fitting TRBD1. The sample consisted of peripheral blood. The sequence was collected from a man aged 50 or older with active COVID-19. CDR3 amino acids: CASIPLRTGENQPQHF. CDR3 bases: TGTGCCAGCATCCCGCTCAGGACAGGGGAAAATCAGCCCCAGCATTTT.